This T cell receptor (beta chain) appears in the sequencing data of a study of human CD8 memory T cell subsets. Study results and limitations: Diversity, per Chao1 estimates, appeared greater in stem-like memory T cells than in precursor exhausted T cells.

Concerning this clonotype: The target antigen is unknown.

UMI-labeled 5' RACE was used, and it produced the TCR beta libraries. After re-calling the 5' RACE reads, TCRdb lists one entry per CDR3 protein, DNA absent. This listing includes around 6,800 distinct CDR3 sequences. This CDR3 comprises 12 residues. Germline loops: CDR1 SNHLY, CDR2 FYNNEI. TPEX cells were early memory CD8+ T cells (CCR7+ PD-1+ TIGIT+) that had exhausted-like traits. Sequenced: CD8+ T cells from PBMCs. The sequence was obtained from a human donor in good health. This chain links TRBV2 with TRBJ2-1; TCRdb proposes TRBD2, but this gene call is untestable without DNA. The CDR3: CAIRLAGNEQFF.